Each of the 12 T cell receptor beta chains below was sequenced from the same sample in a study of blood T cells in healthy people across ages. It was with a sample-barcoded 5' primer and a J-beta primer mix that a second PCR of about 7 to 12 cycles was run. Each CDR3 protein gets one entry after TCRdb re-called the 5' RACE reads with MiXCR. The sample holds approximately 2,000,000 distinct CDR3 sequences, roughly 43% seen once. The sequencing input was blood. The source of these receptors is a human donor in good health.

J is TRBJ2-6 and V is TRBV6-6, with D maybe TRBD2 (5 bases). This CDR3 spans 11 amino acids. Trimming shortened V by 8 bases and J by 14 bases, and 13 bases separated the two germline ends. The germline V gene has CDR1 MNHNY and CDR2 SVGAGI (reference sequence). CDR3 DNA: TGTGCCAGCGTAGGCGGAGGACTCCTGACTTTC. Translating gives CASVGGGLLTF.

Turning to this clonotype: A much larger clone lies a single base off, so this may be a read error. This chain joins TRBV28 and TRBJ2-7; either TRBD1 or TRBD2 may supply D (5 bases each). CDR1 is MDHEN and CDR2 is SYDVKM in the germline V gene. CDR3 length: 15 amino acids. CDR3 region: CASSSSRTTTYERYF. The CDR3 DNA reads TGTGCCAGCAGTTCTAGCCGGACAACCACCTACGAGCGGTACTTC.

The chain employs TRBV29-1 and TRBJ2-5, with D unclear. Trimming took off 3 bases at V and 0 bases at J, with 2 bases between the two ends. The CDR3 runs 11 residues. Germline CDR1 reads SQVTM; CDR2 reads ANQGSEA. The CDR3 DNA reads as TGCAGCGTTGAGTACCAAGAGACCCAGTACTTC. It codes for CSVEYQETQYF.

V usage is TRBV20-1 and J usage is TRBJ2-1; 8 nucleotides line up with TRBD2. CDR3 length: 14 amino acids. Germline loops: CDR1 DFQATT, CDR2 SNEGSKA (reference sequence). V was clipped by 1 base and J by 8 bases; unmatched bases: 7. The CDR3 DNA follows: TGCAGTGCTAGAGGACTAGCGTCGCTCCATGAGCAGTTCTTC. It codes for CSARGLASLHEQFF.

This clonotype was found once. This chain joins TRBV7-9 and TRBJ1-5; tentative D call: TRBD1 (5 bases). V lost 3 bases and J 4 bases, leaving 22 bases between the germline ends. Germline CDR1 SEHNR, CDR2 FQNEAQ (reference sequence). The length of the CDR3 is 18 residues. CDR3: CASSFWVDSTLANQPQHF. The CDR3 DNA reads TGTGCCAGCAGCTTTTGGGTCGACAGCACCTTAGCAAATCAGCCCCAGCATTTT.

The chain uses TRBV20-1 and TRBJ2-7; 10 bases are shared with TRBD1. V trimming: 1 base; J trimming: 6 bases; junction bases outside the gene matches: 12. CDR3 length: 16 residues. Looked up from germline, CDR1 is DFQATT and CDR2 is SNEGSKA (reference sequence). CDR3: CSARVPRTGGGREQYF. The CDR3, as DNA: TGCAGTGCTAGAGTCCCTCGGACAGGGGGGGGTCGCGAGCAGTACTTC.

The V gene is TRBV12-3 or TRBV12-4, the J gene TRBJ1-5, with D perhaps matching TRBD1 (6 bases). With 6 bases removed from V and 0 bases from J, the gap between germline ends came to 18 bases. The CDR3 extends over 17 amino acids. The DNA of the CDR3 is TGTGCCAGCAGCAGCGGATCGGACAGCCATAGCAATCAGCCCCAGCATTTT. It specifies CASSSGSDSHSNQPQHF.

This clonotype was seen more than once but under ten times. The chain joins TRBV7-2 to TRBJ2-3, with D perhaps matching TRBD1 or TRBD2 (5 bases each). The V end lost 1 base, the J end lost 4 bases, and 9 bases lay between the germline ends. Germline V lookup: CDR1 SGHTA, CDR2 FQGNSA. The CDR3 extends over 14 amino acids. CDR3 DNA: TGTGCCAGCAGCTTAGTCGGGGCATCAGATACGCAGTATTTT. It translates to CASSLVGASDTQYF.

This clonotype turned up a few times. The V gene is TRBV6-1, the J gene TRBJ2-4; weak D call: TRBD1 (6 bases). The DNA end favors TRBJ2-7, so the J call may be wrong. Germline-derived CDR1 and CDR2 are MNHNS and SASEGT. This CDR3 spans 15 amino acids. In DNA form, the CDR3 reads TGTGCCAGCAGTGAATGGCGTCAGGGGAGCTACGAGCAGTACTTC. Translation gives CASSEWRQGSYEQYF.

Comments on this clonotype: Mismatch with germline at one junction end may stem from a read error. The chain recombines TRBV7-9 with TRBJ1-3, with a tentative D call TRBD1 (5 bases). This CDR3 is built from 14 residues. Per germline, CDR1 SEHNR and CDR2 FQNEAQ (reference sequence). The CDR3 loop is CASSEQASGDTIYF. The CDR3 coding sequence is TGTGCCAGCAGTGAACAGGCCTCTGGAGACACCATATATTTT.

This clonotype has just a few counts. The chain uses TRBV20-1 and TRBJ2-7; D not certain. V was clipped by 3 bases and J by 0 bases, with 9 bases between them. The CDR3 extends over 13 amino acids. Germline CDR1 is DFQATT and CDR2 is SNEGSKA (reference sequence). CDR3 residues: CSASFLGSYEQYF. CDR3 sequence (DNA): TGCAGTGCTAGCTTCCTGGGCTCCTACGAGCAGTACTTC.

J is TRBJ2-7 and V is TRBV29-1; weak D call: TRBD2 (5 bases). Trimming pared 7 bases from V and 1 base from J, leaving 23 bases between. Germline loops: CDR1 SQVTM, CDR2 ANQGSEA. This CDR3 has 16 amino acids. CDR3 residues: CSASHLPTGGSYEQYF. Here the CDR3 DNA reads TGCAGCGCATCTCACCTACCCACGGGCGGGTCCTACGAGCAGTACTTC.